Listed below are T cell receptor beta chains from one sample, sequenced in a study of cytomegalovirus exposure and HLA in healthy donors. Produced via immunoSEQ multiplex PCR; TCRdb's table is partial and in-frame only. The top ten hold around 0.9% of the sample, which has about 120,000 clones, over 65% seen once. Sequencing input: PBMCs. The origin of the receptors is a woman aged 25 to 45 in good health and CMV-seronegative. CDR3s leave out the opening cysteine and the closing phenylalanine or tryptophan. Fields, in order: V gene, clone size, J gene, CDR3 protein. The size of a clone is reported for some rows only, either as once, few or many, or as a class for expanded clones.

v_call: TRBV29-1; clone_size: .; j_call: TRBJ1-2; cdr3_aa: SAGQNYGYT
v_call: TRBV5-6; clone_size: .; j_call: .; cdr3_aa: ASSLGALSSYEQY
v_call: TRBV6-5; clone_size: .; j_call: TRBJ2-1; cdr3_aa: ASSYQLAGNNEQF
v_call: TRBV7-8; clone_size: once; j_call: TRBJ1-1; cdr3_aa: ASSPEYGTVEAF
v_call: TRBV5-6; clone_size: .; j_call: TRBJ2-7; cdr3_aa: ASRRQTYEQY
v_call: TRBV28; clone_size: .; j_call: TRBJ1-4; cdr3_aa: ASSFPGSRGGKDEKLF
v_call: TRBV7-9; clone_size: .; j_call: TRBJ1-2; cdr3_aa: ASSLTQMINYGYT
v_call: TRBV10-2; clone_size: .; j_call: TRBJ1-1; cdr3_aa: ASSGRVNTEAF
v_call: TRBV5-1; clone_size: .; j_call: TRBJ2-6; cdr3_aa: ASRGAYSGANVLT
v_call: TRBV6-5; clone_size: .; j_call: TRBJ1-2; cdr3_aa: ASSYSEQTLYGYT
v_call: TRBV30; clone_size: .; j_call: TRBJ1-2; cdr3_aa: AWTPLTGIWAYT
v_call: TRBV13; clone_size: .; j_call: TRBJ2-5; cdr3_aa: ASSLGTGSIQY
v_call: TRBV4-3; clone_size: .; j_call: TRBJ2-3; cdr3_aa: ASSQDAGDTDTQY
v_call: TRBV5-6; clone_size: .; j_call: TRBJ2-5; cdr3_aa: ASSLGPETQY
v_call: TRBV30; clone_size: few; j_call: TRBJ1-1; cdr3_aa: AWSVGIWGNTEAF
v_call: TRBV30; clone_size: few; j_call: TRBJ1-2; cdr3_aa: AWSVRGAGYGYT
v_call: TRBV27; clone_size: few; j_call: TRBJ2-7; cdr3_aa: ASSPPGQEQY
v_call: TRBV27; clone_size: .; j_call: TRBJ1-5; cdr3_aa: ASSLKVPIYSNQPQH
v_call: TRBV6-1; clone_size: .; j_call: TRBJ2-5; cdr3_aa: ASSRLAGVRETQY